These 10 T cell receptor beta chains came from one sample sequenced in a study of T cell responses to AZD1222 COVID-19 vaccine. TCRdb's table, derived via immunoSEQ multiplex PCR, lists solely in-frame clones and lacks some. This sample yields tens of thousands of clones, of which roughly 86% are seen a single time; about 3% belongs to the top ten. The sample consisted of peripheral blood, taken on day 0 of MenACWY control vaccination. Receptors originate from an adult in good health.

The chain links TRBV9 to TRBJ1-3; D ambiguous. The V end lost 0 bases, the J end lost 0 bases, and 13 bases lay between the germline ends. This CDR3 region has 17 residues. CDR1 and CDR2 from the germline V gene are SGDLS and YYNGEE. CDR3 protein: CASSVGGSSYSGNTIYF. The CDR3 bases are TGTGCCAGCAGCGTAGGTGGCAGTTCCTACTCTGGAAACACCATATATTTT. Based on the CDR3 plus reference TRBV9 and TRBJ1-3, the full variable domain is DSGVTQTPKHLITATGQRVTLRCSPRSGDLSVYWYQQSLDQGLQFLIQYYNGEERAKGNILERFSAQQFPDLHSELNLSSLELGDSALYFCASSVGGSSYSGNTIYFGEGSWLTVV.

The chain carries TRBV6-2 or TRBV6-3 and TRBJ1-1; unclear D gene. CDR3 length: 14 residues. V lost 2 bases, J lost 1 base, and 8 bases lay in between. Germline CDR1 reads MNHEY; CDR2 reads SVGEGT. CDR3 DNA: TGTGCCAGCAGTTACAGTCCAGGGAACACTGAAGCTTTCTTT. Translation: CASSYSPGNTEAFF.

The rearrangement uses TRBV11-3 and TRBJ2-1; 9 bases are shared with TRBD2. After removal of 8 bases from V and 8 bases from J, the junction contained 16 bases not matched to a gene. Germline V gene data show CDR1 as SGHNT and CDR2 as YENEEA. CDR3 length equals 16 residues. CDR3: CASHTGRGGESDEQFF. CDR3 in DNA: TGTGCCAGCCATACAGGGCGGGGGGGAGAGTCCGATGAGCAGTTCTTC.

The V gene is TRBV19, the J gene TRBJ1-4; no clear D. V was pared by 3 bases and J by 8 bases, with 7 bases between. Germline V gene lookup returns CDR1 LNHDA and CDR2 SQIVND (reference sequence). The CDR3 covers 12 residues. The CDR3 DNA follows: TGTGCCAGTAGTATTACAGTCGAAAAACTGTTTTTT. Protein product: CASSITVEKLFF.

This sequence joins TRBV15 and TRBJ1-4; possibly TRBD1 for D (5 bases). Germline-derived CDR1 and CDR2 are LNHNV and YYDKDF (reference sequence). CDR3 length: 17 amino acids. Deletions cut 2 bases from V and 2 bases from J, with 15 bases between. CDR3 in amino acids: CATSRNPLGLTNEKLFF. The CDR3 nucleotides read TGTGCCACCAGCAGAAATCCCCTGGGACTGACTAATGAAAAACTGTTTTTT.

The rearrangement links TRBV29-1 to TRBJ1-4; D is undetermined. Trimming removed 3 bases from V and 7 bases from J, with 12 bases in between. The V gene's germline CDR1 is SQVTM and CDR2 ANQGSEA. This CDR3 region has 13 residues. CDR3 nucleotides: TGCAGCGTTGACCCTGGGCAAGGTGAAAAACTGTTTTTT. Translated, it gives CSVDPGQGEKLFF. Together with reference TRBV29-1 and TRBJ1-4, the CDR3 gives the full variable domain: SAVISQKPSRDICQRGTSLTIQCQVDSQVTMMFWYRQQPGQSLTLIATANQGSEATYESGFVIDKFPISRPNLTFSTLTVSNMSPEDSSIYLCSVDPGQGEKLFFGSGTQLSVL.

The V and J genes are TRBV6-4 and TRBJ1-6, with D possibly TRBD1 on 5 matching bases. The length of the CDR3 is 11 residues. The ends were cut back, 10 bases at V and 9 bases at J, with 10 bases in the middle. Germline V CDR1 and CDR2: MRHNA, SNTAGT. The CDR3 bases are TGTGCCACCAGGGTAGGTTCACCCCTCCACTTT. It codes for CATRVGSPLHF.

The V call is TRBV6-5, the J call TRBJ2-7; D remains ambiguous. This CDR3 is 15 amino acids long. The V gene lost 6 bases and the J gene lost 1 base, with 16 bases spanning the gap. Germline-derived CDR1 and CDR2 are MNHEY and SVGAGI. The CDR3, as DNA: TGTGCCAGCAGACTAAGTCTAGGCGTTTCCTACGAGCAGTACTTC. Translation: CASRLSLGVSYEQYF.

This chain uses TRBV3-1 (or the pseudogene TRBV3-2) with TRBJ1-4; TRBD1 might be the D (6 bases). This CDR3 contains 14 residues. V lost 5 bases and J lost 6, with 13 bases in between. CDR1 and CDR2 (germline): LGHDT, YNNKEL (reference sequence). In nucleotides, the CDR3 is TGTGCCAGCAGCTTAGGGGGGGAGTATGAAAAACTGTTTTTT. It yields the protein CASSLGGEYEKLFF.

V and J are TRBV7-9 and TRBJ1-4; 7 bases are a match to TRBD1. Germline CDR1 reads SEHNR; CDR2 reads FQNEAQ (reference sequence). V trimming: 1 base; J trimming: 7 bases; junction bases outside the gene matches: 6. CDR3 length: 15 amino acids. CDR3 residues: CASSLEAGGREKLFF. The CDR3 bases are TGTGCCAGCAGCTTAGAGGCAGGGGGGCGTGAAAAACTGTTTTTT.